The 31 T cell receptor beta chains listed next were all sequenced from one sample in a study of blood T cell repertoires in COVID-19. Profiled with immunoSEQ multiplex PCR; TCRdb holds only in-frame clones, not every one. The repertoire holds 150,000 to 200,000 clones, with approximately 80% as singletons. Sequenced: PBMCs or T cells enriched from blood (not recorded which). These receptors were taken from a man between 45 and 60 years old who had recovered from COVID-19.

This chain uses TRBV7-2 with TRBJ2-7; TRBD2 agrees at 13 bases. Germline-derived CDR1 and CDR2 are SGHTA and FQGNSA. The ends lost 6 bases at V and 4 bases at J; junction bases unmatched: 6. The CDR3 consists of 15 residues. The CDR3: CASRPTSGGEYEQYF. CDR3 nucleotides: TGTGCCAGCAGACCAACTAGCGGGGGGGAGTACGAGCAGTACTTC.

The genes are TRBV11-3 and TRBJ2-7; D might be TRBD1 (6 bases). The CDR3 length is 15 residues. Deletions cut 0 bases from V and 3 bases from J, with 12 bases between. Germline V gives CDR1 SGHNT, CDR2 YENEEA. The chain's CDR3 is CASSLEQTGIYEQYF. In nucleotides, the CDR3 is TGTGCCAGCAGCTTAGAACAGACAGGTATCTACGAGCAGTACTTC.

V gene TRBV18 combines with J gene TRBJ1-4; D might be TRBD1 (5 bases). The CDR3 is 14 amino acids. V was pared by 0 bases and J by 5 bases, with 7 bases between. Germline V lookup: CDR1 KGHSH, CDR2 LQKENI. CDR3 region: CASSPPPGNEKLFF. The CDR3 coding sequence is TGTGCCAGCTCACCACCGCCAGGGAATGAAAAACTGTTTTTT.

The chain uses TRBV11-3 and TRBJ2-7; TRBD1 agrees at 7 bases. The V segment lost 5 bases and the J segment 2 bases; nucleotides outside the gene matches: 6. Germline lookup yields CDR1 SGHNT and CDR2 YENEEA. This CDR3 region has 14 residues. Written as DNA, the CDR3 is TGTGCCAGCAGCCCCACCGGGACAGCCTACGAGCAGTACTTC. Translating it yields CASSPTGTAYEQYF.

This chain connects TRBV20-1 to TRBJ1-1, with D tentatively TRBD1 (5 bases). The CDR3 has 14 residues. Trimming removed 3 bases from V and 0 bases from J, with 11 bases in between. Germline loops: CDR1 DFQATT, CDR2 SNEGSKA (reference sequence). CDR3: CSASLSRVNTEAFF. DNA of the CDR3: TGCAGTGCTAGTTTATCCAGGGTGAACACTGAAGCTTTCTTT.

The chain uses TRBV2 and TRBJ2-2, with D possibly TRBD1 on 8 matching bases. The CDR3 is 16 residues long. Looked up from germline, CDR1 is SNHLY and CDR2 is FYNNEI. Trimming shortened V by 1 base and J by 11 bases, and 20 bases separated the two germline ends. This CDR3 reads CASSEDNRGGPGELFF. In nucleotides, the CDR3 is TGTGCCAGCAGTGAAGATAACAGGGGGGGTCCTGGAGAGCTGTTTTTT.

This sequence joins TRBV6-2 or TRBV6-3 and TRBJ2-3, with 8 positions matching TRBD2. The CDR3 consists of 17 residues. Trimming took 5 bases from V and 6 from J; bases not matched to a gene: 16. Looked up from germline, CDR1 is MNHEY and CDR2 is SVGEGT. The CDR3 DNA sequence: TGTGCCAGCAGTGTGAGTTTTCCGGGACTAGTTGCGGATACGCAGTATTTT. This encodes CASSVSFPGLVADTQYF.

This chain uses TRBV10-3 with TRBJ1-5; no firm D call. V was trimmed by 3 bases and J by 5 bases, leaving 11 bases between them. CDR1 and CDR2 from the germline V gene are ENHRY and SYGVKD. The CDR3 length is 14 residues. CDR3 protein: CAISDERDHQPQHF. Here the CDR3 DNA reads TGTGCCATCAGTGATGAGAGGGATCATCAGCCCCAGCATTTT.

This clone was picked up a small number of times. This sequence joins TRBV6-2 or TRBV6-3 and TRBJ2-7; D is perhaps TRBD1 (6 bases). CDR1 is MNHEY, CDR2 SVGEGT, per germline. This CDR3 spans 17 amino acids. Trimming removed 6 bases from V and 2 bases from J, with 23 bases in between. The CDR3 sequence: CASRPGQKAETPYEQYF. CDR3 coding DNA: TGTGCCAGCAGGCCTGGACAGAAAGCTGAAACCCCCTACGAGCAGTACTTC.

This rearrangement joins TRBV5-1 to TRBJ2-1, with D perhaps TRBD1 (6 bases). CDR1 and CDR2 from the germline V gene are SGHRS and YFSETQ. The germline V and J ends were trimmed by 0 bases and 5 bases, with 9 bases remaining between them. This CDR3 is 14 amino acids long. DNA of the CDR3: TGCGCCAGCAGCTTGGGACAGGTCGACAATGAGCAGTTCTTC. It specifies CASSLGQVDNEQFF.

CDR3 loop: CASSPYGGWTEAFF. The CDR3 DNA reads TGTGCCAGCAGCCCCTATGGGGGCTGGACTGAAGCTTTCTTT. This chain connects TRBV6-5 to TRBJ1-1, with a tentative D call TRBD1 (6 bases). Germline V gene sequence: CDR1 MNHEY, CDR2 SVGAGI. V was clipped by 6 bases and J by 5 bases, with 16 bases between them. This CDR3 spans 14 amino acids.

In its sample, this clone was seen once. The genes are TRBV14 and TRBJ1-1, with a weak D call TRBD1 (5 bases). The CDR3 totals 18 residues. Germline V gene sequence: CDR1 SGHDN, CDR2 FVKESK. V shed 0 bases and J shed 3 bases, with 20 bases lying between them. CDR3 coding DNA: TGTGCCAGCAGCCAAGATTGGTCGGCGTTTGGGGCAGACACTGAAGCTTTCTTT. Protein sequence: CASSQDWSAFGADTEAFF.

The chain recombines TRBV6-5 with TRBJ2-3, with D perhaps TRBD1 (6 bases). CDR1 MNHEY and CDR2 SVGAGI come from the germline V gene. CDR3 length: 16 amino acids. The germline V and J ends were trimmed by 0 bases and 5 bases, with 15 bases remaining between them. CDR3 nucleotides: TGTGCCAGCAGTTACTCGAAGCCAGGGGTCCGAGATACGCAGTATTTT. Protein sequence: CASSYSKPGVRDTQYF.

The rearrangement joins TRBV2 to TRBJ1-5, with 10 bases that match TRBD1. V was pared by 8 bases and J by 6 bases, with 7 bases of the junction left unmatched. Germline V gene lookup returns CDR1 SNHLY and CDR2 FYNNEI. This CDR3 is 14 amino acids long. In nucleotides, the CDR3 is TGTGCCAGCGCCGGGACAGGGGATCGTCAGCCCCAGCATTTT. It yields the protein CASAGTGDRQPQHF.

This chain links TRBV6-5 with TRBJ2-1; D is possibly TRBD1 (5 bases). Germline-derived CDR1 and CDR2 are MNHEY and SVGAGI. Trimming took off 6 bases at V and 3 bases at J, with 15 bases between the two ends. There are 15 residues in the CDR3. The CDR3 sequence is CASRGNDRFYNEQFF. CDR3 in DNA: TGTGCCAGCAGGGGGAACGACAGATTCTACAATGAGCAGTTCTTC.

The chain employs TRBV4-2 and TRBJ2-2; TRBD2 aligns across 7 bases. After removal of 1 base from V and 6 bases from J, the junction contained 2 bases not matched to a gene. The CDR3 is 14 amino acids. Germline V gene sequence: CDR1 LGHNA, CDR2 YNFKEQ. CDR3: CASSQGGGAGELFF. DNA for the CDR3: TGTGCCAGCAGCCAAGGTGGGGGGGCCGGGGAGCTGTTTTTT.

This chain links TRBV5-1 with TRBJ2-5; TRBD2 matches at 14 bases. With V trimmed by 3 bases and J by 1 base, 2 bases remained unmatched. This CDR3 has 16 residues. Germline-derived CDR1 and CDR2 are SGHRS and YFSETQ. CDR3 loop: CASSSTSGGAQETQYF. For the CDR3, the DNA is TGCGCCAGCAGCTCGACTAGCGGGGGGGCCCAAGAGACCCAGTACTTC.

The chain carries TRBV6-5 and TRBJ1-2; 9 bases align to TRBD1. V shed 7 bases, J shed 7 bases, and the junction held 4 bases outside the gene matches. Germline CDR1 reads MNHEY; CDR2 reads SVGAGI. This CDR3 is built from 12 residues. This CDR3 is CASISQGAGYTF. The CDR3 bases are TGTGCCAGCATTTCACAGGGGGCTGGCTACACCTTC.

This clone occurred once. The rearrangement joins TRBV10-1 to TRBJ2-3; TRBD1 is a possible D gene (5 bases). V was trimmed by 4 bases and J by 6 bases, leaving 14 bases between them. This CDR3 has 14 amino acids. CDR1 and CDR2 (germline): WNHNN, SYGVQD (reference sequence). CDR3 sequence: CASSGGQGTDTQYF. The CDR3 coding sequence is TGCGCCAGCAGTGGAGGTCAGGGAACGGATACGCAGTATTTT.

The chain joins TRBV6-5 to TRBJ2-1; tentative D call: TRBD2 (6 bases). The germline V gene has CDR1 MNHEY and CDR2 SVGAGI. The CDR3 totals 15 residues. Trimming cost V 6 bases and J 3 bases, with 15 bases left between them. This CDR3 reads CASSSGGVSYNEQFF. CDR3 sequence (DNA): TGTGCCAGCAGCTCGGGCGGGGTCAGCTACAATGAGCAGTTCTTC.

The chain couples TRBV7-9 to TRBJ1-4; TRBD1 might be the D (6 bases). The germline V and J ends were trimmed by 3 bases and 1 base, with 12 bases remaining between them. Germline CDR1 SEHNR, CDR2 FQNEAQ (reference sequence). The CDR3 extends over 16 amino acids. CDR3 nucleotide sequence: TGTGCCAGCAGCTTGGTAGAGACAGGAACTAATGAAAAACTGTTTTTT. Amino acid sequence: CASSLVETGTNEKLFF. The full variable domain, with the rest looked up from reference TRBV7-9 and TRBJ1-4, is DTGVSQNPRHKITKRGQNVTFRCDPISEHNRLYWYRQTLGQGPEFLTYFQNEAQLEKSRLLSDRFSAERPKGSFSTLEIQRTEQGDSAMYLCASSLVETGTNEKLFFGSGTQLSVL.

V and J are TRBV7-3 and TRBJ2-3; TRBD2 aligns across 11 bases. With V trimmed by 5 bases and J by 0 bases, 10 bases remained unmatched. The CDR3 loop spans 18 amino acids. Germline V CDR1 and CDR2: SGHTA, FQGTGA. CDR3: CASSPTPGTSGSTDTQYF. The CDR3 DNA reads TGTGCCAGCAGCCCGACCCCCGGGACTAGCGGAAGCACAGATACGCAGTATTTT.

This chain links TRBV7-2 with TRBJ2-7; D is unclear. Trimming took off 6 bases at V and 4 bases at J, with 13 bases between the two ends. Germline V lookup: CDR1 SGHTA, CDR2 FQGNSA. The CDR3 sequence is 13 residues long. CDR3 DNA: TGTGCCAGCAGTTCTGACTGGAAATACGAGCAGTACTTC. It is translated as CASSSDWKYEQYF.

This clone was seen just once. The CDR3 DNA follows: TGTGCCAGCAGCTTGGAGGTTGGGCAGAGCTATGGCTACACCTTC. Protein sequence: CASSLEVGQSYGYTF. V usage is TRBV7-9 and J usage is TRBJ1-2, with D hard to call. The V gene's germline CDR1 is SEHNR and CDR2 FQNEAQ (reference sequence). The CDR3 loop spans 15 amino acids. The V gene lost 3 bases and the J gene lost 4 bases, with 15 bases spanning the gap. Complete variable domain (other parts from reference TRBV7-9 and TRBJ1-2): DTGVSQNPRHKITKRGQNVTFRCDPISEHNRLYWYRQTLGQGPEFLTYFQNEAQLEKSRLLSDRFSAERPKGSFSTLEIQRTEQGDSAMYLCASSLEVGQSYGYTFGSGTRLTVV.

This clone showed up just a few times. V is TRBV12-3 or TRBV12-4 and J is TRBJ1-1; unclear D gene. The CDR3 is 13 residues long. V lost 2 bases and J lost 4, with 8 bases in between. For the CDR3, the DNA is TGTGCCAGCAGTTTACAACAGCTCACTGAAGCTTTCTTT. It encodes CASSLQQLTEAFF.

This chain joins TRBV10-3 and TRBJ2-1, with 15 bases matching TRBD2. CDR1 and CDR2 from the germline V gene are ENHRY and SYGVKD. CDR3 length: 17 residues. The J segment lost 8 bases and the V segment lost 5 bases, leaving 10 bases of the junction unmatched. The CDR3 DNA reads as TGTGCCATCAGTCGGACTAGCGGGGGGGCCGTTCTGGATGAGCAGTTCTTC. It translates to CAISRTSGGAVLDEQFF.

This clone was seen repeatedly, ten times or more. V gene TRBV30 combines with J gene TRBJ1-3; D is unclear. Germline CDR1 and CDR2: GTSNPN and SVGIG (reference sequence). V lost 3 bases and J lost 0, with 15 bases in between. CDR3 size: 16 residues. The CDR3 DNA reads as TGTGCCTGGAGAGCTCTGAGGAGTAACTCTGGAAACACCATATATTTT. Its translation: CAWRALRSNSGNTIYF.

The genes are TRBV7-9 and TRBJ1-1; TRBD1 matches at 7 bases. Germline CDR1 reads SEHNR; CDR2 reads FQNEAQ (reference sequence). CDR3 length: 14 amino acids. Unmatched junction bases numbered 3, after V lost 5 bases and J lost 0 bases. The CDR3 DNA reads TGTGCCAGCAGCCCAGGGGGAATGAACACTGAAGCTTTCTTT. As protein: CASSPGGMNTEAFF.

The chain links TRBV11-3 to TRBJ2-5, with a weak D call TRBD1 (5 bases). This CDR3 comprises 16 residues. Germline CDR1 reads SGHNT; CDR2 reads YENEEA. V lost 2 bases to trimming and J lost 1 base, with 14 bases between them. The CDR3 DNA sequence: TGTGCCAGCAGCTTATCCGCAGCTAGGGGCCAAGAGACCCAGTACTTC. Translation: CASSLSAARGQETQYF.

The J gene is TRBJ2-3, the V gene TRBV21-1; the table's D call, TRBD1, was not checked against the DNA. TRBV21-1 is marked as a pseudogene. The CDR3 spans 17 residues. CDR3: CASSKQKTGEGTDTQYF. Here the CDR3 DNA reads TGTGCCAGCAGCAAACAAAAGACAGGCGAAGGGACAGATACGCAGTATTTT.

J is TRBJ1-5 and V is TRBV28, with D possibly TRBD1 on 6 matching bases. V was shortened by 8 bases and J by 2 bases, with 16 bases between the two germline ends. Germline V gene sequence: CDR1 MDHEN, CDR2 SYDVKM. This CDR3 spans 15 amino acids. Here the CDR3 DNA reads TGTGCCAGCTCCGGACAGCCTGCCGGCAATCAGCCCCAGCATTTT. This translates into CASSGQPAGNQPQHF.